The entry that follows covers one T cell receptor beta chain sequence. This record comes from a study of blood T cell repertoires in COVID-19. Study at large: T cells, B-cell-depleted T cells, or PBMCs supplied cDNA or gDNA.

In the source study's methods: By means of reference gene primer amplification, nucleated cell counts were estimated. Sequencing was performed with immunoSEQ multiplex PCR; in TCRdb, only in-frame clones are kept and a portion is missing. The V and J calls and clone size are taken from that table; D and trimming were inferred from the DNA. In the table there are 95,000 to 150,000 clones, 85% of which are singletons. The sequence was obtained from an older man with active or convalescent COVID-19. Sequenced sample: peripheral blood.

The CDR3 is CASSRQVNTEAFF. As DNA, the CDR3 is TGTGCCAGCAGCAGACAGGTCAACACTGAAGCTTTCTTT. The genes are TRBV2 and TRBJ1-1, with D perhaps TRBD1 (6 bases). V lost 6 bases to trimming and J lost 2 bases, with 10 bases between them. CDR3 length: 13 residues. CDR1 SNHLY and CDR2 FYNNEI come from the germline V gene.